This T cell receptor beta chain originates from a study of blood T cell repertoires in COVID-19 (TCRdb year 2020). Regarding the research as a whole: Samples from collaborators originated in the United States, Italy and Spain and spanned both the acute and convalescent phases of COVID-19. The prospective study material was composed of cDNA or gDNA derived from T cells, B-cell-depleted T cells, or PBMCs. Deeply sampled blood TCRbeta repertoires from subjects exposed to, actively infected with, or recovered from COVID-19 were included in the dataset. The repertoires were released in a freely available public database intended as a resource for research on the immune response to SARS-CoV-2. The samples were drawn from the first 160 participants of the ongoing ImmuneRACE study and from more than 1,000 subjects provided by 6 global collaborators. Nearly every sample came with metadata listing a de-identified subject ID, COVID-19 status, age in years and sex. Where HLA class I and class II types were available, the types were taken from metadata supplied by the sample provider, not from assay-based typing. The investigation overall reported the following: The amount of clinical and demographic metadata varied by source and participant and was provided uncurated.

Participants in the prospective study were aged 18 to 89 years, lived in 20 to 25 United States geographic areas, and enrolled through a virtual design. Cohort assignment in the prospective study relied on participant-reported clinical history from a screening survey and a study questionnaire. Recovered participants in ImmuneRACE Cohort 3 were defined by two consecutive negative NP/OP PCR tests, clearance by a healthcare professional, or resolution of symptoms. In the prospective study, whole blood, serum and a nasopharyngeal or oropharyngeal swab were collected from each participant by mobile phlebotomists. Prospective study participants could optionally give additional blood draws and questionnaires over an approximately 2-month period. Before DNA extraction, prospective study blood samples were shipped either frozen or at room temperature. TCRbeta CDR3 regions were amplified from genomic DNA using the immunoSEQ Assay, a bias-controlled multiplex PCR. On the authors' methods: Within the assay, amplification of reference gene primers was used to estimate how many nucleated cells each sample contained. To quantify the absolute abundance of each unique TCRbeta CDR3 rearrangement, sequence reads were collapsed and filtered. For each sample, productive Simpson clonality was calculated as the square root of Simpson's diversity index over productive rearrangements. What TCRdb holds here is the immuneACCESS table cut down to in-frame rearrangements. Part of the clones is not present; checked against another copy, under half of the missing clones reflect an unresolved V gene, and the others are unexplained. The DNA gave D and trimming, while V, J and clone size come from that table. In all, the sample holds approximately 490,000 clones, and approximately 90% of those were seen once. The top ten constitute around 0.7% of the sample.

The CDR3 numbers 11 residues from cysteine through phenylalanine. The read is trimmed to its CDR3 DNA, 33 bases read in frame from base 1. V and J are truncated by 2 bases and 11 bases respectively, leaving an intervening sequence of 7 bases. Comment on this clone: No antigen is known for it. Per-base qualities were not stored, and no clone one base away is much larger.

The chain is assembled from TRBV12-3 or TRBV12-4 and TRBJ2-1; tentative D gene TRBD2, with 6 bases matching. The source of this sequence is a woman younger than 30 who had recovered from COVID-19. Sequenced input: PBMCs or T cells enriched from blood (not recorded which). The DNA reads as follows: TGTGCCAGCAGTTTACGGGGGAAGCAGTTCTTC. This sequence encodes CASSLRGKQFF.